The clone carrying this T cell receptor beta chain was picked up a small number of times. No antigen is known for it. The data belong to a study of T cell repertoires in cytomegalovirus infection. Whole-study context: Through public TCR beta signatures, both CMV infection and matching HLA type were indicated. Overall study findings and caveats: CMV carriers having the relevant HLA were flagged by cumulative public TCR beta family frequency. The ex vivo response was dominated by HLA-C-restricted CMV-specific TCR beta clonotypes.

Via MiXCR, TCRdb re-called the reads, giving one row per CDR3 protein. This sample has approximately 990,000 distinct CDR3 sequences, with around a third found just once. This CDR3 has 15 residues. With 0 bases removed from V and 0 bases from J, the gap between germline ends came to 9 bases. Germline assignment: CDR1 MNHNS and CDR2 SASEGT. This TCR was sampled from a human donor in good health (CMV status not recorded). Some clones in this sample may be carry-over from other donors' samples. The sequencing used cultured CD8+ T cells from PBMCs, collected from culture after CMV antigen stimulation. The chain carries TRBV6-1 and TRBJ2-7; no clear D. In nucleotides, the CDR3 is TGTGCCAGCAGTGAAGCGGGTTCGCTCTCCTACGAGCAGTACTTC. As protein: CASSEAGSLSYEQYF.